The 10 T cell receptor beta chains presented below share a single source sample, sequenced in a study of identical twins' blood T cells. TCRdb passed the 5' RACE reads through MiXCR, listing each CDR3 protein once. This sample has a few hundred thousand distinct CDR3 sequences; under 30% occur once, and the top ten carry approximately 6.6%. Sample: PBMCs. The receptors stem from a woman aged 18 to 49 in good health.

This clonotype turned up a few times. The chain recombines TRBV20-1 with TRBJ1-1; D might be TRBD1 (5 bases). V was clipped by 8 bases and J by 11 bases, with 12 bases between them. The CDR3 contains 9 residues. Germline V gene sequence: CDR1 DFQATT, CDR2 SNEGSKA (reference sequence). The CDR3 bases are TGCAGTCCCGACCGGGGGGCTTTCTTT. Residues: CSPDRGAFF.

At least ten counts were recorded for this clonotype. CDR3 bases: TGTGCCAGCTCACCATCCCGGACACAGGGCAACACTGAAGCTTTCTTT. Amino acids: CASSPSRTQGNTEAFF. The gene calls are TRBV18 and TRBJ1-1, with D maybe TRBD1 (6 bases). The germline gives CDR1 KGHSH, CDR2 LQKENI. The CDR3 is 16 amino acids. Trimming took off 2 bases at V and 2 bases at J, with 15 bases between the two ends.

This clonotype occurred a few times. This chain joins TRBV15 and TRBJ1-1; possible D gene TRBD1, 5 bases. Germline CDR1 LNHNV, CDR2 YYDKDF (reference sequence). V was shortened by 0 bases and J by 1 base, with 12 bases between the two germline ends. The CDR3 is 16 amino acids. CDR3 coding DNA: TGTGCCACCAGCAGAGATTGGAGGGGTTCGAACACTGAAGCTTTCTTT. It yields the protein CATSRDWRGSNTEAFF.

This clonotype was observed a handful of times. One end of the junction does not line up with germline, which may come from a read error. The V and J genes are TRBV6-6 and TRBJ1-2; D might be TRBD1 (6 bases). In germline, CDR1 is MNHNY, CDR2 SVGAGI (reference sequence). The CDR3 contains 14 residues. The CDR3 sequence is CAGRSSQGNYGYTF. The CDR3 coding sequence is TGTGCCGGCAGGAGCTCCCAGGGGAACTATGGCTACACCTTC.

This clonotype has only a few counts. The J gene is TRBJ2-3, the V gene TRBV30, with D possibly being TRBD1 (6 bases). Trimming removed 2 bases from V and 2 bases from J, with 8 bases in between. The CDR3 is made up of 13 amino acids. In germline, CDR1 is GTSNPN, CDR2 SVGIG (reference sequence). The CDR3: CAWSRGHTDTQYF. For the CDR3, the DNA is TGTGCCTGGAGTAGGGGACACACAGATACGCAGTATTTT. Supplemented by reference TRBV30 and TRBJ2-3, the full variable domain reads SQTIHQWPATLVQPVGSPLSLECTVEGTSNPNLYWYRQAAGRGLQLLFYSVGIGQISSEVPQNLSASRPQDRQFILSSKKLLLSDSGFYLCAWSRGHTDTQYFGPGTRLTVL.

On this clonotype: One end of the junction does not line up with germline, which may come from a read error. This chain links TRBV7-8 with TRBJ1-1; perhaps TRBD1 as D (6 bases). This CDR3 has 12 amino acids. Looked up from germline, CDR1 is SGHVS and CDR2 is FQNEAQ. DNA of the CDR3: TGTGCCGGCAGTTTTTCAGGGGAGGAAGCTTTCTTT. This gives the protein CAGSFSGEEAFF.

This clonotype was detected ten times or more. This chain uses TRBV20-1 with TRBJ2-7; D uncertain. V lost 4 bases and J lost 6, with 13 bases in between. The CDR3 consists of 12 residues. Germline V lookup: CDR1 DFQATT, CDR2 SNEGSKA (reference sequence). CDR3 amino acids: CSAIADMGEQYF. The CDR3 DNA sequence: TGCAGTGCTATTGCGGATATGGGCGAGCAGTACTTC.

The V call is TRBV19, the J call TRBJ2-1; D is ambiguous. The germline V gene encodes CDR1 LNHDA and CDR2 SQIVND (reference sequence). This CDR3 spans 14 amino acids. The V end lost 5 bases, the J end lost 4 bases, and 12 bases lay between the germline ends. The CDR3 sequence is CASSVNSRYNEQFF. CDR3 nucleotides: TGTGCCAGTAGTGTTAATTCACGATACAATGAGCAGTTCTTC.

In regard to this clonotype: A junction boundary mismatches the germline segment, possibly from a read error. The chain joins TRBV2 to TRBJ1-5, with 8 nucleotides matching TRBD1. This CDR3 comprises 16 residues. Looked up from germline, CDR1 is SNHLY and CDR2 is FYNNEI. The CDR3 protein is CAGSEKDRGWYQPQHF. The CDR3 DNA reads as TGTGCCGGCAGTGAAAAAGACAGGGGTTGGTATCAGCCCCAGCATTTT. Full variable domain (outside the CDR3, taken from reference TRBV2 and TRBJ1-5): EPEVTQTPSHQVTQMGQEVILRCVPISNHLYFYWYRQILGQKVEFLVSFYNNEISEKSEIFDDQFSVERPDGSNFTLKIRSTKLEDSAMYFCAGSEKDRGWYQPQHFGDGTRLSIL.

This clonotype has a handful of counts. This chain connects TRBV3-1 to TRBJ2-2; a weak D match, TRBD1 (5 bases). The V gene lost 4 bases and the J gene lost 0 bases, with 9 bases spanning the gap. The CDR3 contains 15 residues. Germline values: CDR1 LGHDT, CDR2 YNNKEL (reference sequence). This chain's CDR3 is CASSLTVANTGELFF. CDR3 coding DNA: TGTGCCAGCAGCCTGACAGTCGCGAACACCGGGGAGCTGTTTTTT.